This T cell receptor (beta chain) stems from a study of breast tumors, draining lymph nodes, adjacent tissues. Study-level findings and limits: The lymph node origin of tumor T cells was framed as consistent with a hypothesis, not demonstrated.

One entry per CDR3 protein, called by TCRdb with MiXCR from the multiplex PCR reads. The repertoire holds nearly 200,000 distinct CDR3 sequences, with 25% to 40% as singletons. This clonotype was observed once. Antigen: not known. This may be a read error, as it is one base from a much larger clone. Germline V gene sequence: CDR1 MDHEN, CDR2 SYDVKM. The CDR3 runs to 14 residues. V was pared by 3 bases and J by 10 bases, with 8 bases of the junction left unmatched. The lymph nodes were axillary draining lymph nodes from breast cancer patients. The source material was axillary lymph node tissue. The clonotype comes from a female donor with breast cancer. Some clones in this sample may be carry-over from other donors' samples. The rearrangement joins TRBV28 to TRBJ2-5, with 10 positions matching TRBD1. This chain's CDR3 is CASSFWDRGGSQYF. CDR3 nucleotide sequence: TGTGCCAGCAGTTTTTGGGACAGGGGTGGGAGCCAGTACTTC.